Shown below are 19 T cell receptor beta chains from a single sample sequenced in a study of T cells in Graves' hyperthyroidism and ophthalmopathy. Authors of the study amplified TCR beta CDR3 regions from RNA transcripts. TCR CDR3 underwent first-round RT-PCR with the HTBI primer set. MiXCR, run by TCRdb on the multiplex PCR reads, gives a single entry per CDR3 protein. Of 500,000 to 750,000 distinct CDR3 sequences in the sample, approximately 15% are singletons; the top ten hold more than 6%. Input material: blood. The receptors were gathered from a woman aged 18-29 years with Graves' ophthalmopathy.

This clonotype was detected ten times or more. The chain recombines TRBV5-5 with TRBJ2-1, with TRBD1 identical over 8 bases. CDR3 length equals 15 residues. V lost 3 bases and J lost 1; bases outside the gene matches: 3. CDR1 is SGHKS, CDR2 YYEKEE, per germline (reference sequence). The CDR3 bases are TGTGCCAGCAGCTACAGGACAGGGTCCTACAATGAGCAGTTCTTC. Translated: CASSYRTGSYNEQFF.

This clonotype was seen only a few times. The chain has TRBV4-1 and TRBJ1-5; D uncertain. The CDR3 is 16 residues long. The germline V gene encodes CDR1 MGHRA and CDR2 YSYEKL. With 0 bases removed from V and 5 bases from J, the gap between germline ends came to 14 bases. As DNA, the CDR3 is TGCGCCAGCAGCCAAGACACCGGGTCCATCCATCAGCCCCAGCATTTT. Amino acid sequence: CASSQDTGSIHQPQHF.

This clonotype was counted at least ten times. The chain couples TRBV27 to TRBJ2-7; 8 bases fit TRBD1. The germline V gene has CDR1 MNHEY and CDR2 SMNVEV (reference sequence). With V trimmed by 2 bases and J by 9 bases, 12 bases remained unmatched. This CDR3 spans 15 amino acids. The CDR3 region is CASSLGRTGRTGQYF. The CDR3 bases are TGTGCCAGCAGTTTAGGGAGGACAGGGAGAACTGGGCAGTACTTC.

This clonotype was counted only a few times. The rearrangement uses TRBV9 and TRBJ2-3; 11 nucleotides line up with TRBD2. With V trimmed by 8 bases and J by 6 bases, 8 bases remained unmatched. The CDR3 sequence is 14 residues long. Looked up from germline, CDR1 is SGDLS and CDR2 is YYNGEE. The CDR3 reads CASVAGGPGDTQYF. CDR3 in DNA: TGTGCCAGTGTAGCGGGAGGGCCGGGGGATACGCAGTATTTT.

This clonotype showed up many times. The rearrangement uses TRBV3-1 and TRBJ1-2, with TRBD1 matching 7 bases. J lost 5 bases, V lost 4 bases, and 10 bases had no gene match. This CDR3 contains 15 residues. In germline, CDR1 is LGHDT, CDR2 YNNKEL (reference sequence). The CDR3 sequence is CASSPTGDPLYGYTF. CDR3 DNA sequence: TGTGCCAGCAGCCCTACAGGGGATCCACTATATGGCTACACCTTC.

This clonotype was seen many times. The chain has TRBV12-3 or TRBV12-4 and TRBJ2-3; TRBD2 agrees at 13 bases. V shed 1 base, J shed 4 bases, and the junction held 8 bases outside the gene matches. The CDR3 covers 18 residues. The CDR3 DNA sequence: TGTGCCAGCAGTTTAGGCCTCCGGACTAGCGGGAGCCCAGATACGCAGTATTTT. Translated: CASSLGLRTSGSPDTQYF.

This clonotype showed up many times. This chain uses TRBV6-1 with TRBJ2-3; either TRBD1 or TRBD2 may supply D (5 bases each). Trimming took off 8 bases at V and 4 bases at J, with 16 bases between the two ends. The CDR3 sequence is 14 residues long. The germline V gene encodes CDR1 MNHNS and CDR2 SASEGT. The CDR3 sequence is CASVGTEEADTQYF. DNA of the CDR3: TGTGCCAGCGTAGGGACGGAAGAGGCAGATACGCAGTATTTT.

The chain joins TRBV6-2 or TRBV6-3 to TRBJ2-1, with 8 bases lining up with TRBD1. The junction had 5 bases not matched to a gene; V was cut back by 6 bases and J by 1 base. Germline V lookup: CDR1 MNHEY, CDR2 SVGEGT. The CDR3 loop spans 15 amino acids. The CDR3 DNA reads TGTGCCAGCAGGGACAGGGTAGGATCCTACAATGAGCAGTTCTTC. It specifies CASRDRVGSYNEQFF.

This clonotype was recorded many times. This CDR3 reads CASSPASNQPQHF. The CDR3 DNA sequence: TGTGCCAGCTCACCAGCGTCTAATCAGCCCCAGCATTTT. This chain uses TRBV12-3 or TRBV12-4 with TRBJ1-5, with D uncertain. This CDR3 is 13 amino acids long. With 8 bases removed from V and 4 bases from J, the gap between germline ends came to 12 bases.

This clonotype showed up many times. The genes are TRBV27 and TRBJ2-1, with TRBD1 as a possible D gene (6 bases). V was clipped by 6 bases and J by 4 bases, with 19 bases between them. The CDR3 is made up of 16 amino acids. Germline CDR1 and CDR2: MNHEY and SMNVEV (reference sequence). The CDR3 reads CASRTDRTDPYNEQFF. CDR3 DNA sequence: TGTGCCAGCAGGACTGATCGGACAGACCCATACAATGAGCAGTTCTTC.

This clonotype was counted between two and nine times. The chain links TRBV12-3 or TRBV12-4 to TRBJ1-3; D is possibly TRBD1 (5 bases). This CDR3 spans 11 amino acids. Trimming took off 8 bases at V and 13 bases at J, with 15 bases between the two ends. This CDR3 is CASDEGLSIYF. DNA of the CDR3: TGTGCCAGCGATGAGGGGCTGAGTATATATTTT.

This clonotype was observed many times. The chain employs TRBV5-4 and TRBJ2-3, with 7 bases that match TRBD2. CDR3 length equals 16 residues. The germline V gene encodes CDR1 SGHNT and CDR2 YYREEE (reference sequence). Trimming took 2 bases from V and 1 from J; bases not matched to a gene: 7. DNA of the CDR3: TGTGCCAGCAGCTTTCAGGGCGGGAGTGGCACAGATACGCAGTATTTT. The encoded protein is CASSFQGGSGTDTQYF.

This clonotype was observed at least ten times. The CDR3 spells CASSLAAAEAYEQYF. The CDR3, as DNA: TGTGCCAGCAGCTTAGCGGCGGCAGAAGCCTACGAGCAGTACTTC. The genes are TRBV7-2 and TRBJ2-7; no definite D call. The germline CDR1 and CDR2 sequences are SGHTA and FQGNSA. Trimming removed 0 bases at V and 2 bases at J, with 11 bases between. This CDR3 contains 15 residues.

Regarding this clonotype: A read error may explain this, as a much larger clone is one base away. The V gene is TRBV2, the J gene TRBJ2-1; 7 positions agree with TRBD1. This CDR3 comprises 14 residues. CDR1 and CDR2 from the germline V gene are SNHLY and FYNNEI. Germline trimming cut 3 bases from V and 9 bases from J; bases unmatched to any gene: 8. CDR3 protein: CASSESLAGGEQFF. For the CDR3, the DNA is TGTGCCAGCAGTGAGTCGTTAGCAGGGGGTGAGCAGTTCTTC.

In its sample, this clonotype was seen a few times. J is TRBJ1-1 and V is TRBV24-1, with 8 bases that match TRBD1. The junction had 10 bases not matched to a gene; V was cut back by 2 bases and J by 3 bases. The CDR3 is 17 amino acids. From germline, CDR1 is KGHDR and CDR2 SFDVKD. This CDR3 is CATSDSGGQGADTEAFF. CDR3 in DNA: TGTGCCACCAGTGATTCAGGTGGGCAGGGGGCGGACACTGAAGCTTTCTTT.

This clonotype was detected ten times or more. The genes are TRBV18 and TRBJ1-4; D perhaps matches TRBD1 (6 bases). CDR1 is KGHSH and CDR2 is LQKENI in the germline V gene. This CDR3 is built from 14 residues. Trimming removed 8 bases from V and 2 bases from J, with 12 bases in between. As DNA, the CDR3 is TGTGCCAGCAGTCCAGGGGCTACTAATGAAAAACTGTTTTTT. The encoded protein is CASSPGATNEKLFF.

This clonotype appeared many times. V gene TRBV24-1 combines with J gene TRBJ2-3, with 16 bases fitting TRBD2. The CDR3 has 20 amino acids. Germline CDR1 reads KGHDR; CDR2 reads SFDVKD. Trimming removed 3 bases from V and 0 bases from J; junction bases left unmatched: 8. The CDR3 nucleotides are TGTGCCACCAGTGATCCGGGGACTAGCGGGAGGGTACTTAGCACAGATACGCAGTATTTT. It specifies CATSDPGTSGRVLSTDTQYF.

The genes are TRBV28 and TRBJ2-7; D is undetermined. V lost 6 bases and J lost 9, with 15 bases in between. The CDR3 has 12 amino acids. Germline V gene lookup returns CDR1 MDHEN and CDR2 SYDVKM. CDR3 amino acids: CASSRTAPRQYF. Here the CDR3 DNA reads TGTGCCAGCAGCAGAACGGCTCCGAGGCAGTACTTC.

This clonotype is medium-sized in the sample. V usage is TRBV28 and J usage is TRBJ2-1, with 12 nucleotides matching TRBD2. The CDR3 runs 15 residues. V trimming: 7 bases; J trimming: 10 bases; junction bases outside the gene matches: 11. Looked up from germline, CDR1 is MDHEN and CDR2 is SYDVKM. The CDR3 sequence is CASTVGSSGGEEQFF. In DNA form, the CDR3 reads TGTGCCAGCACCGTGGGGTCTAGCGGGGGGGAAGAGCAGTTCTTC.